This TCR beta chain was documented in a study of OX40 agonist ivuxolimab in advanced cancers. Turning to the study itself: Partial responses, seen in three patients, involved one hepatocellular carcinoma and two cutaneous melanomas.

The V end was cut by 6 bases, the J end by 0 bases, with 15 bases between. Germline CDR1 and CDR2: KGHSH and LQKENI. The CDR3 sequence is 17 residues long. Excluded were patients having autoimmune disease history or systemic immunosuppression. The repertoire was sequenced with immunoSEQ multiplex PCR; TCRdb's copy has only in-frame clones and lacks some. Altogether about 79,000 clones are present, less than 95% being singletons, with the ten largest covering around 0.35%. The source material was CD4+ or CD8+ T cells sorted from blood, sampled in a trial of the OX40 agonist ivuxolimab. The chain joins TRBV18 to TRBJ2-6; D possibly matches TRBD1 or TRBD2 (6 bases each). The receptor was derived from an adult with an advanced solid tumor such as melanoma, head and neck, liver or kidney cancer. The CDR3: CASSTGAGPSGANVLTF. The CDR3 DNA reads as TGTGCCAGCTCGACGGGGGCGGGACCCTCTGGGGCCAACGTCCTGACTTTC.